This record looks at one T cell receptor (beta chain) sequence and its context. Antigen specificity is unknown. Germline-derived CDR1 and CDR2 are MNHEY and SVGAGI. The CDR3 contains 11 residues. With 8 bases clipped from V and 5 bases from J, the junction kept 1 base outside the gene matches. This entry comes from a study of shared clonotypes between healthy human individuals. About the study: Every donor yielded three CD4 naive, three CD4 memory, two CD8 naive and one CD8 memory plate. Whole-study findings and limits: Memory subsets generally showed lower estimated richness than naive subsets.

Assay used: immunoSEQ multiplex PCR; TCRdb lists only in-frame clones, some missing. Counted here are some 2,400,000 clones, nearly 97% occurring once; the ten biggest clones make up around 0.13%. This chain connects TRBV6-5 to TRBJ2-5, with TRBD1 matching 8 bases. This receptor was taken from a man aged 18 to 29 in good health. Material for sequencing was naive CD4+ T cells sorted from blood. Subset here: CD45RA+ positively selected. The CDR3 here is CASDRGETQYF. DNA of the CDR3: TGTGCCAGCGACAGGGGCGAGACCCAGTACTTC.